This is a list of T cell receptor beta chains from one sample in a study of patients and donors after allogeneic stem cell transplantation. TCRdb itself ran the RT-PCR reads through MiXCR, one entry per CDR3 protein. The sample yields hundreds of thousands of distinct CDR3 sequences, around 16% seen once. The source material was blood, either unsorted or a sorted T cell fraction (not recorded which). These receptors all come from a human donor who was either an allogeneic HSCT recipient or a stem cell or donor lymphocyte infusion donor (not recorded which). It is not recorded whose cells these are; they may come from a transplant donor. CDR3s include the opening cysteine and the closing phenylalanine or tryptophan. A D gene is named only where the DNA matches it firmly. Only some rows state a clone size, as once, few, many or a class for expanded clones.

j_gene: TRBJ1-6
d_gene: .
abundance: many
v_gene: TRBV12-3/TRBV12-4
CDR3nt: TGTGCCAGCAGGAATGGGGGGGCACTGGCTTCACCCCTCCACTTT
CDR3aa: CASRNGGALASPLHF

j_gene: TRBJ2-2
d_gene: .
abundance: few
v_gene: TRBV20-1
CDR3nt: TGCAGTGCCTGGACAGTAAACACCGGGGAGCTGTTTTTT
CDR3aa: CSAWTVNTGELFF

j_gene: TRBJ2-1
d_gene: .
abundance: .
v_gene: TRBV20-1
CDR3nt: TGCAGTGCTAGAGATGTGGCAGGGAAGTTGAATGAGCAGTTCTTC
CDR3aa: CSARDVAGKLNEQFF

j_gene: TRBJ1-6
d_gene: .
abundance: .
v_gene: TRBV12-5
CDR3nt: TGTGCTAGTGGTTTGGTCGGGGGGTCAGGTAATTCACCCCTCCACTTT
CDR3aa: CASGLVGGSGNSPLHF

j_gene: TRBJ2-2
d_gene: TRBD1
abundance: few
v_gene: TRBV12-3/TRBV12-4
CDR3nt: TGTGCCAGCAGTCCCCGGACAGGGGTCGGGGAGCTGTTTTTT
CDR3aa: CASSPRTGVGELFF

j_gene: TRBJ1-5
d_gene: .
abundance: many
v_gene: TRBV7-3
CDR3nt: TGTGCCAGCTCCATCGGTGGCAATCAGCCCCAGCATTTT
CDR3aa: CASSIGGNQPQHF

j_gene: TRBJ2-6
d_gene: .
abundance: many
v_gene: TRBV12-3/TRBV12-4
CDR3nt: TGTGCCAGCAGTGCAGGATCATCCTCTGGGGCCAACGTCCTGACTTTC
CDR3aa: CASSAGSSSGANVLTF

j_gene: TRBJ1-5
d_gene: .
abundance: .
v_gene: TRBV5-1
CDR3nt: TGCGCCAGCAGAATAAATAGCAATCAGCCCCAGCATTTT
CDR3aa: CASRINSNQPQHF

j_gene: TRBJ2-1
d_gene: .
abundance: .
v_gene: TRBV14
CDR3nt: TGTGCCAGCAGCCCCCATCAACTTCCTTACAATGAGCAGTTCTTC
CDR3aa: CASSPHQLPYNEQFF

j_gene: TRBJ2-2
d_gene: .
abundance: few
v_gene: TRBV13
CDR3nt: TGTGCCTCGGGGAGCCTTTCGAACACCGGGGAGCTGTTTTTT
CDR3aa: CASGSLSNTGELFF

j_gene: TRBJ2-1
d_gene: .
abundance: .
v_gene: TRBV2
CDR3nt: TGTGCCAGCAGTTCAACAGGGAGGAATAATGAGCAGTTCTTC
CDR3aa: CASSSTGRNNEQFF

j_gene: TRBJ2-1
d_gene: TRBD2
abundance: few
v_gene: TRBV28
CDR3nt: TGTGCCAGCAGTTCGACTAGCGGGGGGGCCTACAATGAGCAGTTCTTC
CDR3aa: CASSSTSGGAYNEQFF

j_gene: TRBJ2-7
d_gene: .
abundance: few
v_gene: TRBV7-2
CDR3nt: TGTGCCAGCAGCTTAGTCGGAGGCGTCCCTTACCACGAGCAGTACTTC
CDR3aa: CASSLVGGVPYHEQYF

j_gene: TRBJ1-1
d_gene: .
abundance: few
v_gene: TRBV12-3/TRBV12-4
CDR3nt: TGTGCCAGCAGTTTCGACGCGCGCGCTGAAGCTTTCTTT
CDR3aa: CASSFDARAEAFF

j_gene: TRBJ2-7
d_gene: .
abundance: few
v_gene: TRBV3-1
CDR3nt: TGTGCCAGCAGCCAAGATCCCCAGGGGGGCTCCTACGAGCAGTACTTC
CDR3aa: CASSQDPQGGSYEQYF

j_gene: TRBJ2-7
d_gene: .
abundance: few
v_gene: TRBV25-1
CDR3nt: TGTGCCAGCGCCGTGCCTTTCTCCTACGAGCAGTACTTC
CDR3aa: CASAVPFSYEQYF

j_gene: TRBJ2-2
d_gene: .
abundance: few
v_gene: TRBV19
CDR3nt: TGTGCCAGTAGTATGTACATCAGGGAAACCGGGGAGCTGTTTTTT
CDR3aa: CASSMYIRETGELFF

j_gene: TRBJ2-3
d_gene: .
abundance: once
v_gene: TRBV3-1
CDR3nt: TGTGCCAGCAGCCAAGATATAAGAGGGACGCAGTATTTT
CDR3aa: CASSQDIRGTQYF

j_gene: TRBJ2-2
d_gene: .
abundance: few
v_gene: TRBV18
CDR3nt: TGTGCCAGCTCACCGGTACACACCGGGGAGCTGTTTTTT
CDR3aa: CASSPVHTGELFF

j_gene: TRBJ2-5
d_gene: .
abundance: .
v_gene: TRBV29-1
CDR3nt: TGCAGCGTCAACGGACGCCGGGGGGAGACCCAGTACTTC
CDR3aa: CSVNGRRGETQYF

j_gene: TRBJ1-1
d_gene: .
abundance: .
v_gene: TRBV18
CDR3nt: TGTGCCAGCTCACAGGTCGAGGGAGGAGGGACTGAAGCTTTCTTT
CDR3aa: CASSQVEGGGTEAFF

j_gene: TRBJ1-3
d_gene: .
abundance: many
v_gene: TRBV18
CDR3nt: TGTGCCAGCTCACCCCTACCGGCCCGACGGGGAAACACCATATATTTT
CDR3aa: CASSPLPARRGNTIYF

j_gene: TRBJ2-7
d_gene: TRBD2
abundance: .
v_gene: TRBV7-3
CDR3nt: TGTGCCAGCAGCTCGAATCCGGGGACTAGCGGGACCGAGCAGTACTTC
CDR3aa: CASSSNPGTSGTEQYF

j_gene: TRBJ2-7
d_gene: TRBD2
abundance: many
v_gene: TRBV12-3/TRBV12-4
CDR3nt: TGTGCCAGCAGTTCCTCCTCAAGCGGGGGAGCCTACGAGCAGTACTTC
CDR3aa: CASSSSSSGGAYEQYF

j_gene: TRBJ2-1
d_gene: TRBD2
abundance: .
v_gene: TRBV9
CDR3nt: TGTGCCAGCAGCGGTCTAGCGGGGGCGATCAATGAGCAGTTCTTC
CDR3aa: CASSGLAGAINEQFF

j_gene: TRBJ1-1
d_gene: .
abundance: .
v_gene: TRBV5-1
CDR3nt: TGCGCCAGCAGAACCAAGAACACTGAAGCTTTCTTT
CDR3aa: CASRTKNTEAFF

j_gene: TRBJ2-1
d_gene: .
abundance: few
v_gene: TRBV5-1
CDR3nt: TGCGCCAGCGCGTCTGAGTCCCTCTACAATGAGCAGTTCTTC
CDR3aa: CASASESLYNEQFF

j_gene: TRBJ2-2
d_gene: TRBD2
abundance: .
v_gene: TRBV6-5
CDR3nt: TGTGCCAGCAGTTACTCGAGCGGGGGCGGGGAGCTGTTTTTT
CDR3aa: CASSYSSGGGELFF

j_gene: TRBJ2-7
d_gene: TRBD1
abundance: .
v_gene: TRBV20-1
CDR3nt: TGCAGTGCTAGAGTTCCCGGGACAGTTACTTACGAGCAGTACTTC
CDR3aa: CSARVPGTVTYEQYF

j_gene: TRBJ1-1
d_gene: .
abundance: few
v_gene: TRBV30
CDR3nt: TGTGCCTGGAGTGTGGAAACTGAAGCTTTCTTT
CDR3aa: CAWSVETEAFF

j_gene: TRBJ2-7
d_gene: .
abundance: many
v_gene: TRBV7-9
CDR3nt: TGTGCCAGCAGCTCAACCGGGATTTACGAGCAGTACTTC
CDR3aa: CASSSTGIYEQYF

j_gene: TRBJ1-5
d_gene: .
abundance: few
v_gene: TRBV15
CDR3nt: TGTGCCACCAGCAAACGAACAGGGTCGAGCAATCAGCCCCAGCATTTT
CDR3aa: CATSKRTGSSNQPQHF

j_gene: TRBJ1-1
d_gene: .
abundance: .
v_gene: TRBV5-4
CDR3nt: TGTGCCAGCAGGACAGACACGTATCGGACTGAAGCTTTCTTT
CDR3aa: CASRTDTYRTEAFF

j_gene: TRBJ2-4
d_gene: .
abundance: .
v_gene: TRBV7-8
CDR3nt: TGTGCCAGCAGCTTGTCACGATCACTAGCCAAAAACATTCAGTACTTC
CDR3aa: CASSLSRSLAKNIQYF

j_gene: TRBJ1-5
d_gene: .
abundance: .
v_gene: TRBV6-5
CDR3nt: TGTGCCAGCAGTTACTCGAGTGAGGGCGTCGGCAATCAGCCCCAGCATTTT
CDR3aa: CASSYSSEGVGNQPQHF